This entry lists 15 T cell receptor beta chains sequenced from one sample in a study of beta chain features in type 1 diabetes. Every isolated RNA sample was fully reverse transcribed, so sequencing captured expressed TCRB transcripts. The data were produced by immunoSEQ multiplex PCR, yet TCRdb's version contains in-frame clones alone and is incomplete. In the table there are over 500,000 clones, 15% of which are singletons. The sequenced sample was naive CD4+ T cells from blood. Every receptor here comes from a young man in good health.

This clone was seen more than once but under ten times. The chain recombines TRBV4-3 with TRBJ1-5; D remains ambiguous. The V and J ends lost 0 bases and 5 bases respectively, with 8 bases between them. The V gene's germline CDR1 is LGHNA and CDR2 YSLEER. The CDR3 consists of 14 residues. The CDR3 region has the DNA TGCGCCAGCAGCCAAGACAGGAGATATCAGCCCCAGCATTTT. It is translated as CASSQDRRYQPQHF.

This clone occurred a few times. V is TRBV9 and J is TRBJ1-2, with 7 positions matching TRBD1. The trim removed 6 bases at V and 5 bases at J, leaving 10 bases unmatched. This CDR3 region has 14 residues. Per germline, CDR1 SGDLS and CDR2 YYNGEE. The CDR3 sequence: CASTSADRIYGYTF. The DNA of the CDR3 is TGTGCCAGCACCTCCGCGGACAGGATATATGGCTACACCTTC.

The chain employs TRBV5-1 and TRBJ1-3; D is unclear. V was cut by 0 bases and J by 2 bases, with 6 bases left in between. The CDR3 has 14 residues. Germline V gene sequence: CDR1 SGHRS, CDR2 YFSETQ. The CDR3 coding sequence is TGCGCCAGCAGCTTGGCCAGCACTGGAAACACCATATATTTT. This sequence encodes CASSLASTGNTIYF.

This clone was seen a few times. The chain is built from TRBV7-9 and TRBJ2-7; D gene uncertain. The CDR3 consists of 13 residues. CDR1 and CDR2 from the germline V gene are SEHNR and FQNEAQ (reference sequence). Trimming took off 1 base at V and 3 bases at J, with 7 bases between the two ends. CDR3 DNA: TGTGCCAGCAGCTTAGAAGTGGACTACGAGCAGTACTTC. It is translated as CASSLEVDYEQYF.

This clone was counted only a few times. V gene TRBV7-3 combines with J gene TRBJ2-7, with D possibly matching TRBD1 (5 bases). The ends were cut back, 2 bases at V and 0 bases at J, with 14 bases in the middle. Germline CDR1 reads SGHTA; CDR2 reads FQGTGA. The CDR3 is 16 residues long. CDR3 DNA: TGTGCCAGCAGCTTAGGCCAGGGCCTATACTCCTACGAGCAGTACTTC. Amino acid sequence: CASSLGQGLYSYEQYF.

This clone was seen only a few times. This chain links TRBV7-2 with TRBJ2-5; D gene ambiguous. This CDR3 region has 13 residues. The ends were cut back, 4 bases at V and 0 bases at J, with 6 bases in the middle. CDR1 is SGHTA and CDR2 is FQGNSA in the germline V gene. The CDR3: CASSSLNQETQYF. CDR3 DNA sequence: TGTGCCAGCAGCTCACTGAACCAAGAGACCCAGTACTTC.

This clone occurred a few times. The chain uses TRBV6-6 and TRBJ2-7; TRBD2 agrees at 10 bases. Germline CDR1 is MNHNY and CDR2 is SVGAGI (reference sequence). The length of the CDR3 is 16 residues. V lost 0 bases, J lost 5 bases, and 7 bases stayed unmatched. The CDR3 bases are TGTGCCAGCAGTTACTCGTATCTAGCGGGAGTGGACGAGCAGTACTTC. It yields the protein CASSYSYLAGVDEQYF.

The rearrangement uses TRBV19 and TRBJ1-1; 8 bases are a match to TRBD1. The CDR3 has 15 amino acids. Germline CDR1 and CDR2: LNHDA and SQIVND (reference sequence). The junction had 10 bases not matched to a gene; V was cut back by 4 bases and J by 6 bases. This chain's CDR3 is CASSTLGQGWAEAFF. The CDR3 DNA reads as TGTGCCAGTAGTACCCTTGGACAGGGATGGGCTGAAGCTTTCTTT.

This clone was observed a few times. This rearrangement joins TRBV11-2 to TRBJ2-7, with D possibly TRBD1 on 6 matching bases. The CDR3 runs to 11 residues. The V end was cut by 6 bases, the J end by 11 bases, with 14 bases between. The germline gives CDR1 SGHAT, CDR2 FQNNGV. The CDR3 reads CASSSQGREYF. DNA of the CDR3: TGTGCCAGCAGTTCACAGGGTAGGGAGTACTTC.

This clone was recorded a few times. The genes are TRBV5-4 and TRBJ2-7, with D possibly TRBD1 on 6 matching bases. Trimming removed 4 bases from V and 4 bases from J, with 15 bases in between. Germline CDR1 reads SGHNT; CDR2 reads YYREEE (reference sequence). The CDR3 is 14 residues long. The CDR3 reads CASSPGTKSYEQYF. The DNA of the CDR3 is TGTGCCAGCAGCCCGGGGACAAAGTCTTACGAGCAGTACTTC.

There are a few counts of this clone. This sequence joins TRBV7-2 and TRBJ2-3; D unclear. The CDR3 loop spans 15 amino acids. The V end lost 1 base, the J end lost 1 base, and 9 bases lay between the germline ends. From germline, CDR1 is SGHTA and CDR2 FQGNSA. DNA of the CDR3: TGTGCCAGCAGCTTAGGAACTGCAGGCACAGATACGCAGTATTTT. Residues: CASSLGTAGTDTQYF.

This clone showed up just a few times. Other DNA sequences in this sample translate to the same CDR3. The gene calls are TRBV27 and TRBJ1-2, with D possibly being TRBD1 (5 bases). CDR1 and CDR2 (germline): MNHEY, SMNVEV (reference sequence). The V end was cut by 3 bases, the J end by 2 bases, with 7 bases between. The CDR3 extends over 13 amino acids. This CDR3 reads CASSLKGNYGYTF. For the CDR3, the DNA is TGTGCCAGCAGTTTGAAGGGGAACTATGGCTACACCTTC.

In its sample, this clone was seen a few times. The rearrangement uses TRBV30 and TRBJ1-4; D remains ambiguous. This CDR3 region has 14 residues. Germline lookup yields CDR1 GTSNPN and CDR2 SVGIG (reference sequence). V dropped 3 bases and J dropped 7 bases, with 15 bases sitting between them. CDR3 DNA: TGTGCCTGGAGAGGAGGGCAGCTTGGTGAAAAACTGTTTTTT. Protein sequence: CAWRGGQLGEKLFF.

There are a few counts of this clone. This same CDR3 is encoded by further DNA sequences in the sample. The genes are TRBV7-3 and TRBJ2-5; no reliable D call. Looked up from germline, CDR1 is SGHTA and CDR2 is FQGTGA. V was trimmed by 3 bases and J by 1 base, leaving 6 bases between them. There are 13 residues in the CDR3. The CDR3 DNA follows: TGTGCCAGCAGCTTGGGCGGCCAAGAGACCCAGTACTTC. Translated, it gives CASSLGGQETQYF.

This sequence joins TRBV6-5 and TRBJ1-6; D is unclear. The CDR3 loop spans 16 amino acids. Germline V CDR1 and CDR2: MNHEY, SVGAGI. The ends were cut back, 3 bases at V and 10 bases at J, with 19 bases in the middle. The CDR3 is CASSYFGVRAESPLHF. The CDR3, as DNA: TGTGCCAGCAGTTATTTTGGAGTAAGAGCCGAGTCACCCCTCCACTTT.